This is a list of T cell receptor beta chains from one sample in a study of spatial heterogeneity in lung cancer. TCRdb analysed the 5' RACE reads with MiXCR anew, one entry per CDR3 protein. This repertoire shows about 120,000 distinct CDR3 sequences, 11% found once; its top ten account for less than 25%. Here the sequenced sample was PBMCs, taken at follow-up. These receptor sequences come from a female donor with early-stage non-small cell lung cancer. The CDR3 runs from the conserved cysteine through the conserved F or W. Fields, in order: V gene, D gene, clone size, CDR3 protein. D genes are given only for firm matches. Clone size appears in some rows only: once, few, many, or a class for an expanded clone.

TRBV27 . many CASSLSGYEQYF
TRBV7-8 . . CASSLAGPRGEQYF
TRBV28 TRBD1 many CASSRQGARVETQYF
TRBV7-2 TRBD2 few CASSFGLAGAYNEQFF
TRBV5-1 . few CASSFRTPYEQYF
TRBV18 TRBD2 few CASSPPGLAPDTQYF
TRBV28 TRBD1 few CASSSTGGATEQYF
TRBV7-6 . many CASSSERNQPQHF
TRBV29-1 . few CSVGRDANEKLFF
TRBV12-5 . . CASGLVFYGRYSNQPQHF
TRBV11-2 . many CASSPLLVESDTQYF
TRBV7-2 . . CASSAGQLNTEAFF
TRBV9 TRBD2 . CASSVASSGQETQYF
TRBV30 . . CACTRSEFGTIYF
TRBV4-3 . few CASSQAGMGAGNTIYF
TRBV9 TRBD2 . CASSVEEGGPNEQFF
TRBV4-2 . . CASSQGQRNSPLHF
TRBV5-1 . . CASSLAGYSNQPQHF
TRBV30 . few CAWSPGSNYNEQFF
TRBV28 . . CASRGGLETQYF
TRBV11-2 . many CASSLVFTDTQYF
TRBV29-1 . few CSVEVGGNQPQHF
TRBV6-1 . few CASSEWGTSTYEQYF
TRBV18 TRBD2 . CASSPGASGNEQFF
TRBV20-1 TRBD2 . CSAPTSGSLTNTGELFF
TRBV20-1 . few CSAREGQLSYEQYF
TRBV29-1 TRBD2 many CSVEASGRKNEQYF
TRBV5-1 . many CASSFIGKGTGELFF
TRBV11-3 TRBD2 many CASSPGTSGRAYNEQFF
TRBV5-1 . . CASSLGPGPNEQYF
TRBV12-1 . . CASSFNGTSGSWKTDTQYF
TRBV4-3 TRBD1 . CASSLDRGNTEAFF
TRBV20-1 . . CSARQGPEQYF
TRBV7-3 . . CASSLGERAEAFF
TRBV6-6 . . CASIEERVVGYGYTF
TRBV5-1 . few CASSWDSGNTIYF
TRBV12-3/TRBV12-4 . . CASSVTDTQYF
TRBV23-1 TRBD1 . CASSHDRAPGETQYF
TRBV12-3/TRBV12-4 . many CASSSGVQNIQYF
TRBV7-8 TRBD1 few CASRVQGALNTEAFF
TRBV12-5 . . CASGPLALEQYF
TRBV29-1 . few CSVRLPGETQYF
TRBV27 TRBD1 . CVSSSRRLRDRGQKAFF
TRBV10-3 . few CANSVTLYNEQFF
TRBV29-1 TRBD1 . CSVKRDSGSYNEQFF
TRBV6-2/TRBV6-3 . few CASSTGTKNTEAFF
TRBV7-8 . few CASSPRQSFSGNTIYF
TRBV11-1 . many CASRPGAFDTQYF
TRBV7-8 TRBD1 few CASSVTRDRVRSGANVLTF
TRBV7-2 TRBD2 . CASSLVFSGSSYNEQFF
TRBV28 . many CASRGQGLRNTIYF
TRBV12-5 . few CASGFMTSEQFF